This T cell receptor (beta chain) was retrieved from a study of memory CD4+ T cells and cytomegalovirus serostatus. Sequencing used immunoSEQ multiplex PCR; TCRdb keeps in-frame clones, though not all of them. The sample has tens of thousands of clones, 76% seen once. The CDR3 is made up of 16 amino acids. The V gene's germline CDR1 is SGHRS and CDR2 YFSETQ. V was shortened by 1 base and J by 5 bases, with 15 bases between the two germline ends. Single viable CD3+CD4+CD8-CD45RO+ cells were sorted as the memory CD4+ T cells. The receptor's source is an adult in good health and CMV-seronegative. The sequencing input was memory CD4+ T cells from blood. The chain links TRBV5-1 to TRBJ1-4; TRBD1 might be the D (5 bases). The CDR3 DNA follows: TGCGCCAGCAGCTTGTGGGGAAGTGGGGCCAATGAAAAACTGTTTTTT. Amino acids: CASSLWGSGANEKLFF.